What follows are 12 T cell receptor beta chains derived from one specimen sequenced in a study of blood T cells in healthy people across ages. Using a J-beta primer mix together with a sample-barcoded 5' primer, a second PCR was run for roughly 7 to 11 cycles. TCRdb re-derived calls from the 5' RACE reads in MiXCR, one entry per CDR3 protein. The sample has roughly 1,100,000 distinct CDR3 sequences; under 30% are singletons. Separately, the same data were catalogued under a study of T cells of mothers and their children.

The specimen sequenced was blood. These receptors were taken from a girl aged 2-10 years in good health.

This clonotype turned up a few times. The rearrangement joins TRBV6-5 to TRBJ2-5; weak D call: TRBD2 (6 bases). With the DNA end fitting TRBJ2-7 better, the J assignment may be wrong. CDR3 length: 14 residues. CDR1 and CDR2 (germline): MNHEY, SVGAGI. In nucleotides, the CDR3 is TGTGCCAGCAGTTACTCGACCGGGGGAACCGAGCAGTACTTC. The encoded protein is CASSYSTGGTEQYF.

The CDR3 sequence is CAISEGLGGETQYF. CDR3 nucleotides: TGTGCCATCAGTGAGGGGCTAGGAGGGGAGACCCAGTACTTC. This chain links TRBV10-3 with TRBJ2-5; TRBD2 might be the D (6 bases). V shed 2 bases and J shed 5 bases, with 12 bases lying between them. CDR3 length: 14 residues. Germline lookup yields CDR1 ENHRY and CDR2 SYGVKD.

This rearrangement joins TRBV7-3 to TRBJ2-1; the match to TRBD1 covers 12 bases. The ends lost 6 bases at V and 8 bases at J; junction bases unmatched: 11. This CDR3 is 16 amino acids long. The V gene's germline CDR1 is SGHTA and CDR2 FQGTGA. The CDR3 spells CASSKEGTGGLYEQFF. The CDR3 nucleotides read TGTGCCAGCAGTAAAGAGGGGACAGGGGGCCTATATGAGCAGTTCTTC. The whole variable domain, remainder taken from reference TRBV7-3 and TRBJ2-1, is GAGVSQTPSNKVTEKGKYVELRCDPISGHTALYWYRQSLGQGPEFLIYFQGTGAADDSGLPNDRFFAVRPEGSVSTLKIQRTERGDSAVYLCASSKEGTGGLYEQFFGPGTRLTVL.

This rearrangement joins TRBV4-3 to TRBJ2-5; D possibly corresponds to TRBD2 (6 bases). The ends were cut back, 4 bases at V and 1 base at J, with 13 bases in the middle. The CDR3 has 15 residues. Germline assignment: CDR1 LGHNA and CDR2 YSLEER. The CDR3 spells CASSRGRGTQETQYF. The DNA for the CDR3 is TGCGCCAGCAGCCGAGGCCGGGGGACCCAAGAGACCCAGTACTTC.

The J gene is TRBJ2-2, the V gene TRBV20-1; unclear D gene. The V and J ends lost 4 bases and 0 bases respectively, with 9 bases between them. The germline gives CDR1 DFQATT, CDR2 SNEGSKA (reference sequence). There are 14 residues in the CDR3. CDR3 nucleotide sequence: TGCAGTGCTACTAAACGTACGAACACCGGGGAGCTGTTTTTT. Translated: CSATKRTNTGELFF.

This clonotype has only a few counts. V usage is TRBV27 and J usage is TRBJ1-1; unclear D gene. Trimming pared 3 bases from V and 5 bases from J, leaving 13 bases between. The length of the CDR3 is 14 residues. The germline V gene encodes CDR1 MNHEY and CDR2 SMNVEV (reference sequence). The CDR3 sequence: CASSFEPPGTEAFF. CDR3 nucleotide sequence: TGTGCCAGCAGTTTTGAGCCTCCAGGTACTGAAGCTTTCTTT.

The chain recombines TRBV29-1 with TRBJ1-2; D call uncertain. Germline lookup yields CDR1 SQVTM and CDR2 ANQGSEA. This CDR3 region has 12 residues. The V and J ends lost 5 bases and 7 bases respectively, with 14 bases between them. The CDR3 DNA reads TGCAGCGTTACTTTTAGGGATCGTGGCTACACCTTC. Its translation is CSVTFRDRGYTF.

Details on this clonotype: The junction shows a germline mismatch at one end, possibly a read error. V usage is TRBV7-2 and J usage is TRBJ1-5; no clear D. The CDR3 extends over 15 amino acids. Germline CDR1 reads SGHTA; CDR2 reads FQGNSA. In DNA, the CDR3 is TGTGCCAGCAGTTTAGTTGCGGGGAGCAATCAGCCCCAGCATTTT. Encoded protein: CASSLVAGSNQPQHF.

This clonotype was detected only a few times. The chain recombines TRBV20-1 with TRBJ1-6; 11 bases line up with TRBD1. Trimming at V came to 6 bases and at J to 9 bases, leaving 4 bases not matched to a gene. The CDR3 extends over 13 amino acids. CDR1 DFQATT and CDR2 SNEGSKA come from the germline V gene (reference sequence). In DNA form, the CDR3 reads TGCAGTGCCCAGGACAGGGGGCTTTCACCCCTCCACTTT. Translating gives CSAQDRGLSPLHF.

In its sample, this clonotype was seen a few times. The rearrangement uses TRBV7-2 and TRBJ2-3, with D maybe TRBD2 (5 bases). Between the trimmed V and J ends, which lost 5 bases and 7 bases, there was a span of 16 bases. The length of the CDR3 is 14 residues. Looked up from germline, CDR1 is SGHTA and CDR2 is FQGNSA. The CDR3 nucleotides read TGTGCCAGCAGCACCGGGGTTTATTTTAATACGCAGTATTTT. Translating it yields CASSTGVYFNTQYF.

The chain employs TRBV10-3 and TRBJ2-1; 7 bases agree with TRBD1. The CDR3 consists of 13 residues. The germline gives CDR1 ENHRY, CDR2 SYGVKD. V dropped 7 bases and J dropped 8; count of bases not matched to a gene: 8. For the CDR3, the DNA is TGTGCCATCAAAAGACAGGGAAACGATGAGCAGTTCTTC. Its translation is CAIKRQGNDEQFF.

This clonotype was seen only a few times. This chain joins TRBV12-5 and TRBJ2-5; the D call may be TRBD1 or TRBD2 (5 bases each). The germline gives CDR1 LGHNT, CDR2 FRNRAP. V shed 4 bases and J shed 1 base, with 10 bases lying between them. The CDR3 is made up of 14 amino acids. This CDR3 is CASGSGPVQETQYF. The DNA of the CDR3 is TGTGCTAGTGGTTCGGGACCCGTCCAAGAGACCCAGTACTTC.